This entry is about one TCR beta chain. This clone was counted only a few times. The specificity of this receptor is unknown. No much larger clonotype is one base removed from it; base qualities were not supplied. The data were obtained in a study of beta chain features in type 1 diabetes listed by TCRdb under 2018. Background on the whole study: Mean age, gender distribution, total cell number and subset yield did not differ between patients and healthy donors. A total of under 120,000,000 sorted cells were examined across all samples, and RNA yield correlated strongly with the number of cells per subset. In the study, TCRB repertoires of sorted circulating CD4+ T cell subsets from recently diagnosed type 1 diabetes patients were compared with those of matched healthy donors. Naive and central memory subsets were obtained from all 30 or so donors, but regulatory and stem cell-like memory subsets were isolated from only 8 patients and roughly eight healthy donors.

The entire amount of isolated RNA was reverse transcribed using the High Capacity cDNA Reverse Transcription Kit, so the sequenced TCRB transcripts were expressed ones. Deep immunoSEQ sequencing was performed on naive, central memory and regulatory T cell samples, with an average of around 3.4 million total reads per sample. After sorted cells were lysed in RLT buffer, RNA was extracted with DNase-treated RNeasy Micro or Mini kits, with the choice depending on cell number. To prevent cross-contamination, each cell subset was processed individually, whereas patient and healthy donor samples were processed jointly. The immunoSEQ multiplex PCR was used to amplify TCRB sequences from cDNA, generating 87-bp fragments that spanned the CDR3 region. Amplicons were sequenced on the Illumina HiSeq platform. From the authors' description of their analysis: PCR bias was corrected computationally using synthetic template baselines, and reads within Hamming distance 2 were collapsed, with unmergeable singletons discarded. Reads were aligned to IMGT to assign V, D and J genes, CDR3 length, and insertions or deletions at six rearrangement sites. Within each subset, clonotype counts were normalized to sorted cell number, and only after that were true diversity and Gini coefficients computed with the tcR R package. The overlap coefficient, calculated on TCRB nucleotide sequences, was used to quantify repertoire sharing. Out-of-frame TCRB sequences from naive cells were analyzed to stand in for the pre-selection repertoire. In TCRdb, the immuneACCESS table is reduced to in-frame sequences with V and J assigned. These tables do not hold every clone; where another copy was compared, an unresolved V gene accounts for under half, and the others remain unexplained. V and J calls and clone size come straight from that table; D and trimming were deduced from the DNA. For this sample there are 350,000 or so clones; roughly a fifth appear just once. The ten biggest clones cover 0.035% to 0.055% of the sample.

What the study reported, not specific to this receptor: At VDJ recombination sites, type 1 diabetes patients had fewer insertions and more deleted nucleotides, which implies abnormalities in thymic rearrangement. Naive, central memory and regulatory TCRB repertoires appeared to be more similar among patients than among healthy donors. Because the HLA sub-analyses included only small numbers of individuals, any influence of HLA type on TCRB rearrangement was left unresolved. PCR might favor shorter templates, but patient and control samples were amplified and corrected together, so any skew would affect both groups equally. Type 1 diabetes patients showed a moderate but significant shortening of TCRB CDR3 length in all four CD4+ subsets. Because cDNA was sequenced instead of genomic DNA, highly expressing activated cells could be over-represented, though the groups showed no difference in activation or CD3 levels.

The CDR3, from cysteine to phenylalanine, totals 14 residues. Only the CDR3 region is kept as DNA, spanning 42 bases read in frame from base 1. Looking up the germline V gene (reference sequence) yields CDR1 MNHNY and CDR2 SVGAGI. V ends up 5 bases short and J 8 bases short, with an unmatched junction base count of 8. Each donor gave one peripheral blood draw, averaging approximately 0.12 L, which was collected into heparinised tubes. A BD FACSAria II and a panel including CD45RO, CCR7, CD25, CD127, CD95 and CD27 were used to sort naive, central memory, regulatory and stem cell-like memory CD4+ T cells. All sorted populations exceeded 95% purity. Right away, PBMCs were isolated by Lymphoprep density gradient centrifugation and were stained directly, with no culture step. So that batch effects would be minimized, each experiment stained and sorted samples in pairs, pairing one healthy donor with one patient.

The receptor comes from a woman aged 18 to 35 in good health. The sample consisted of naive CD4+ T cells from blood. According to the study, the label for this sample's cell subset or site signals: true naive CD4+ T cells. Recombination linked TRBV6-6 to TRBJ2-2; 7 central bases correspond to TRBD2. The CDR3 is CASSPRLAGGELFF. The nucleotides read TGTGCCAGCAGTCCTCGACTAGCAGGAGGGGAGCTGTTTTTT.